This T cell receptor beta chain was found in a study of T cell clonality in common variable immunodeficiency. Findings and caveats of the study: In common variable immunodeficiency, TCR beta chains reportedly carried fewer deletions and N-nucleotide insertions.

The method was immunoSEQ multiplex PCR; TCRdb's version includes in-frame clones alone and lacks a portion of them. Listed for the sample are about 42,000 clones, none seen a single time. Patients and controls were mostly of Caucasian heritage. This clone has only a few counts. Antigen specificity is unknown. This TCR came from a human donor with common variable immunodeficiency. The sequenced material came from peripheral blood mononuclear cells.

This chain's CDR3 is CASSLTLRGAYNEQFF. The CDR3 DNA, read in part, is TGTGCCAGCAGCTTAACGCTTCGGGGGGCCTACAATGAG. This chain connects TRBV7-3 to TRBJ2-1; 7 bases are shared with TRBD2. With the read ending 3 residues before the CDR3 end, the germline J gene is used to fill in that end. Trimming took 0 bases from V and 2 from J; bases not matched to a gene: 4. CDR1 is SGHTA and CDR2 is FQGTGA in the germline V gene. The CDR3 runs to 16 residues.